This T cell receptor beta chain was captured by sequencing in a study of blood T cell repertoires in COVID-19. Study-wide background: Sites across the United States, Italy and Spain contributed samples from acute and convalescent COVID-19. Nucleic acid was either cDNA or gDNA, and it came from T cells, B-cell-depleted T cells, or PBMCs.

Germline CDR1 SGHRS, CDR2 YFSETQ. Trimming took off 0 bases at V and 3 bases at J, with 12 bases between the two ends. There are 16 residues in the CDR3. How the authors handled the data: Estimation of nucleated cell counts relied on the amplification of reference gene primers. Sequenced by immunoSEQ multiplex PCR; TCRdb stores in-frame clones only, minus some. D and trimming were read from the DNA, whereas the V and J calls and clone size are those reported in that table. The sample consists of 120,000 or so clones, roughly 69% of them appearing once. Sequencing was performed on peripheral blood. The chain links TRBV5-1 to TRBJ2-2, with D unclear. The source of this sequence is a woman aged 70 to 79 with acute or convalescent COVID-19. The CDR3 bases are TGCGCCAGCAGCTTGGGTCCTAGAGCCCACACCGGGGAGCTGTTTTTT. Translated, it gives CASSLGPRAHTGELFF.